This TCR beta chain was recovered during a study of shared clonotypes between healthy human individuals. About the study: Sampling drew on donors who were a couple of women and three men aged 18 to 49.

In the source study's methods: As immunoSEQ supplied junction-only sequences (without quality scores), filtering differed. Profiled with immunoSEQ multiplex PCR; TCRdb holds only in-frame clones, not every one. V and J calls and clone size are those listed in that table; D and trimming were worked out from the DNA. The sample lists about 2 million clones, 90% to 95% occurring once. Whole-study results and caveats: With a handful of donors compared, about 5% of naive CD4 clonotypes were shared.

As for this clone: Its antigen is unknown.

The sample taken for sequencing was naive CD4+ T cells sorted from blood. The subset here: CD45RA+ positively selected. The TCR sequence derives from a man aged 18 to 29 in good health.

CDR3 protein: CASTSSIGGAEGYTF. CDR3 bases: TGTGCCAGCACCTCCTCCATCGGCGGAGCGGAGGGCTACACCTTC. V and J are TRBV9 and TRBJ1-2; no definite D call. Germline V gene sequence: CDR1 SGDLS, CDR2 YYNGEE. Between the trimmed V and J ends, which lost 6 bases and 8 bases, there was a span of 23 bases. This CDR3 comprises 15 residues.